A single sample is the source of the 3 T cell receptor beta chains below, sequenced in a study of blood T cells in healthy people across ages. A sample-barcoded 5' primer and a J-beta primer mix were used in a second PCR of roughly 7 to 11 cycles. TCRdb fed the 5' RACE reads into MiXCR, producing one record per CDR3 protein. The sample carries around 780,000 distinct CDR3 sequences, more than 55% recorded once. The sequenced sample consisted of blood. The receptors derive from a man between 35 and 55 years old in good health.

The chain carries TRBV5-1 and TRBJ2-6; unclear D gene. CDR3 length equals 16 residues. Trimming stripped 4 bases from V and 4 bases from J, with 15 bases between. The germline V gene encodes CDR1 SGHRS and CDR2 YFSETQ. Written as DNA, the CDR3 is TGCGCCAGCAGCCCCTCGCGGTCAACCGGGGCCAACGTCCTGACTTTC. Protein: CASSPSRSTGANVLTF. The whole variable domain, remainder taken from reference TRBV5-1 and TRBJ2-6, is KAGVTQTPRYLIKTRGQQVTLSCSPISGHRSVSWYQQTPGQGLQFLFEYFSETQRNKGNFPGRFSGRQFSNSRSEMNVSTLELGDSALYLCASSPSRSTGANVLTFGAGSRLTVL.

V and J are TRBV6-1 and TRBJ2-7; D not certain. With 4 bases removed from V and 6 bases from J, the gap between germline ends came to 16 bases. Germline V CDR1 and CDR2: MNHNS, SASEGT. The CDR3 has 14 residues. The CDR3: CASSVPNSASEQYF. In nucleotides, the CDR3 is TGTGCCAGCAGTGTTCCCAACTCAGCCAGCGAGCAGTACTTC.

CDR3 sequence: CASSLRRGPSTDTQYF. The CDR3 nucleotides are TGCGCCAGCAGCTTGAGGCGGGGACCAAGCACAGATACGCAGTATTTT. J is TRBJ2-3 and V is TRBV5-1; TRBD2 might be the D (6 bases). The CDR3 has 16 amino acids. The germline V gene encodes CDR1 SGHRS and CDR2 YFSETQ. V dropped 1 base and J dropped 0 bases, with 12 bases sitting between them.